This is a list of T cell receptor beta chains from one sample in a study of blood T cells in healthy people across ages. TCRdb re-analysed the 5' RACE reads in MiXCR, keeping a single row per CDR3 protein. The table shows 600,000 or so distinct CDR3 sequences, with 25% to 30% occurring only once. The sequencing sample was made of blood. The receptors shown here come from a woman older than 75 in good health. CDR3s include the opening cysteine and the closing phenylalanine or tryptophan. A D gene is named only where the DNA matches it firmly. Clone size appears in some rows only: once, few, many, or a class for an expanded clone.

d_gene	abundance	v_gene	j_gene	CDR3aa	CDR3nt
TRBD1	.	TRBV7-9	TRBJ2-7	CASSLVWQGALSEQYF	TGTGCCAGCAGCTTAGTTTGGCAGGGGGCTCTTTCCGAGCAGTACTTC
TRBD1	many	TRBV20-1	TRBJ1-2	CSAMGQGHLAGTF	TGCAGTGCTATGGGACAGGGGCATCTTGCGGGCACCTTC
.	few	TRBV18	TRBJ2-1	CASSRGRDEQFF	TGTGCCAGCTCAAGGGGCAGGGATGAGCAGTTCTTC
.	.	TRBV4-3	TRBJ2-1	CASSQDWGETQFF	TGCGCCAGCAGCCAAGATTGGGGAGAGACCCAGTTCTTC
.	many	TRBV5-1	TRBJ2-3	CASSLDGTYTDTQYF	TGCGCCAGCAGCTTGGACGGGACCTACACAGATACGCAGTATTTT
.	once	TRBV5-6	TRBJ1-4	CASSLPDTSTNEKLFF	TGTGCCAGCAGCCTACCGGACACCTCAACTAATGAAAAACTGTTTTTT
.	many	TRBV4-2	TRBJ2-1	CASSLGNGDVYEQFF	TGTGCCAGCAGCCTGGGTAACGGAGACGTCTATGAGCAGTTCTTC
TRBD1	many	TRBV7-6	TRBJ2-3	CASTNTGGEADTQYF	TGTGCCAGCACCAATACAGGGGGCGAGGCAGATACGCAGTATTTT
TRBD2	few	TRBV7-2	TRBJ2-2	CASSSGSLAGALSGELFF	TGTGCCAGCAGCTCCGGTTCACTAGCGGGGGCACTTAGCGGGGAGCTGTTTTTT
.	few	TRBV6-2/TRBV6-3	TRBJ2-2	CASSYRQGNTGELFF	TGTGCCAGCAGTTACAGGCAGGGAAACACCGGGGAGCTGTTTTTT
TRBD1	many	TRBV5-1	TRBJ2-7	CASSFDRGPYEQYF	TGCGCCAGCAGCTTCGACAGGGGGCCCTACGAGCAGTACTTC
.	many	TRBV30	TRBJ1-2	CACVGEKLYGYTF	TGTGCCTGTGTCGGAGAGAAACTCTATGGCTACACCTTC
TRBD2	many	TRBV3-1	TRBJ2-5	CASSQTFSGTQETQYF	TGTGCCAGCAGCCAAACTTTCAGCGGGACCCAAGAGACCCAGTACTTC
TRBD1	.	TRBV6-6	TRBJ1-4	CASSEGQGPREKLFF	TGTGCCAGCAGTGAGGGACAGGGCCCAAGGGAAAAACTGTTTTTT
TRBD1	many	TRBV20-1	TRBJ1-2	CSAPPRGGPYYGYTF	TGCAGTGCTCCCCCCAGAGGGGGCCCCTACTATGGCTACACCTTC
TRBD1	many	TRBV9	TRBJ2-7	CASSVGDRAYEQYF	TGTGCCAGCAGCGTAGGGGACAGGGCCTACGAGCAGTACTTC
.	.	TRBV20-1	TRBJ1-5	CSATPKGRTDQPQHF	TGCAGTGCTACCCCCAAAGGGCGGACCGATCAGCCCCAGCATTTT
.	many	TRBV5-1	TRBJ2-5	CASRATYQETQYF	TGCGCCAGCCGGGCTACGTACCAAGAGACCCAGTACTTC
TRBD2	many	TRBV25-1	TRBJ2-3	CASSAAGLLTDTQYF	TGTGCCAGCAGTGCTGCGGGACTACTCACAGATACGCAGTATTTT
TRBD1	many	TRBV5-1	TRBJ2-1	CASSLHRTGGSSYNEQFF	TGCGCCAGCAGCTTGCATAGGACAGGGGGTAGCTCCTACAATGAGCAGTTCTTC
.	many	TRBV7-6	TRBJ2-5	CASSQSGALGATQYF	TGTGCCAGCAGCCAATCGGGAGCTCTCGGGGCGACCCAGTACTTC
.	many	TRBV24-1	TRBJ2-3	CATSDPRPGPSTDTQYF	TGTGCCACCAGTGATCCCCGCCCAGGCCCTAGCACAGATACGCAGTATTTT
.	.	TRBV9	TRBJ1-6	CASSERGGNSPLHF	TGTGCCAGCAGCGAACGGGGGGGAAATTCACCCCTCCACTTT
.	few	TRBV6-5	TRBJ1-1	CASSYAAPSNTEAFF	TGTGCCAGCAGTTACGCTGCTCCGTCCAACACTGAAGCTTTCTTT
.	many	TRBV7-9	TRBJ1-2	CASSLRVEGYTF	TGTGCCAGCAGCTTGAGGGTCGAGGGCTACACCTTC
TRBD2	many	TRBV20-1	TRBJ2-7	CSARGGLADYEQYF	TGCAGTGCTAGGGGGGGACTAGCGGATTACGAGCAGTACTTC
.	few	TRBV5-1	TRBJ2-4	CASSLAAKNIQYF	TGCGCTAGCAGCTTGGCAGCCAAAAACATTCAGTACTTC
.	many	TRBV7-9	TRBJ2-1	CASRPGSGAYNEQFF	TGTGCCAGCAGGCCCGGATCGGGGGCCTACAATGAGCAGTTCTTC
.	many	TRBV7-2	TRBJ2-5	CASSRSSSGQETQYF	TGTGCCAGCAGCCGATCGTCCAGCGGCCAAGAGACCCAGTACTTC
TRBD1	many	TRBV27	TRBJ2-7	CASSRPGQGIHEQYF	TGTGCCAGCAGTCGCCCGGGACAGGGTATTCACGAGCAGTACTTC
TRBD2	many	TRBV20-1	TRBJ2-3	CSARDRTSGGNTDTQYF	TGCAGTGCTAGAGACCGGACTAGCGGGGGAAACACAGATACGCAGTATTTT
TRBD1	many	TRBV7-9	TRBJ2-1	CASSLVGGQGTNEQFF	TGTGCCAGCAGCTTAGTTGGGGGACAGGGAACCAATGAGCAGTTCTTC
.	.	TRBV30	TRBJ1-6	CASGTELNSPLHF	TGTGCCAGTGGGACGGAGCTTAATTCACCCCTCCACTTT
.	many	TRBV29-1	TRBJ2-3	CSVDSRGNTDTQYF	TGCAGCGTTGATAGCCGGGGGAACACAGATACGCAGTATTTT
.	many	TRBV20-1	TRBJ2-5	CSARIQETQYF	TGCAGTGCGAGAATCCAAGAGACCCAGTACTTC
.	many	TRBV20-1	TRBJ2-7	CSASEGGGEQYF	TGCAGTGCTAGTGAGGGGGGGGGCGAGCAGTACTTC
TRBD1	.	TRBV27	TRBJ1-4	CASSRQDRGLEKLFF	TGTGCCAGCAGTCGCCAAGACAGGGGACTGGAAAAACTGTTTTTT
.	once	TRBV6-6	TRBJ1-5	CASSFWLTDPNQPQHF	TGTGCCAGCAGTTTTTGGCTCACGGACCCTAATCAGCCCCAGCATTTT
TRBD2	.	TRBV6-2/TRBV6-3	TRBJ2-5	CASSYLPLREPRGETQYF	TGTGCCAGCAGTTACCTCCCCCTGCGGGAGCCACGGGGGGAGACCCAGTACTTC
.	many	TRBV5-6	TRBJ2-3	CASSPPFDRILFTDTQYF	TGTGCCAGCAGCCCGCCTTTCGACAGGATACTGTTCACAGATACGCAGTATTTT
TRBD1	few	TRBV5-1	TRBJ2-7	CATSDRAPSYNEQYF	TGCGCCACTTCCGACAGGGCGCCCTCCTACAATGAGCAGTACTTC
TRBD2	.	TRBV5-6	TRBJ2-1	CASRRLAGINSYNEQFF	TGTGCCAGCAGGAGACTAGCGGGAATAAACTCCTACAATGAGCAGTTCTTC
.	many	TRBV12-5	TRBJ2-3	CASGLDRVTDTQYF	TGTGCTAGTGGTTTGGACCGGGTGACAGATACGCAGTATTTT
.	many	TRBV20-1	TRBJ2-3	CSARQFASTDTQYF	TGCAGTGCTAGGCAGTTCGCCAGCACAGATACGCAGTATTTT
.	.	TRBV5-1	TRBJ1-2	CASSLLGQNYGYTF	TGCGCCAGCAGCTTGCTGGGGCAAAACTATGGCTACACCTTC
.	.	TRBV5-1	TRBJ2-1	CASSWARGPNEQFF	TGCGCCAGCAGCTGGGCACGGGGACCCAATGAGCAGTTCTTC
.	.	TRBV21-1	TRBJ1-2	CASNLKAGNLHGPGYTF	TGTGCCAGCAACCTCAAGGCTGGCAATTTACATGGTCCAGGCTACACCTTC
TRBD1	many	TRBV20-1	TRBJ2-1	CSAHRDRGFWEQFF	TGCAGTGCTCACCGGGACAGGGGATTTTGGGAGCAGTTCTTC